This T cell receptor beta chain was recorded in a study of blood T cell repertoires in COVID-19. Seattle patients were enrolled during active infection and followed longitudinally. Study processing details: Amplification with reference gene primers provided the estimates of nucleated cell counts. Sequencing used immunoSEQ multiplex PCR; TCRdb keeps in-frame clones, though not all of them. The DNA gave D and trimming, while V, J and clone size come from that table. The sample comprises about 99,000 clones, 80% to 90% of which are singletons, and 2.1% rests with the top ten. CDR1 is SGDLS and CDR2 is YYNGEE in the germline V gene. The length of the CDR3 is 16 residues. V dropped 4 bases and J dropped 6 bases, with 22 bases sitting between them.

Input material: peripheral blood. The TCR comes from a man aged 50 to 59 with COVID-19, enrolled during active disease. The chain combines TRBV9 with TRBJ2-5; the D gene is possibly TRBD2 (6 bases). CDR3 nucleotide sequence: TGTGCCAGCAGCCCCCATGCCGGGACTGCAAGTAAGACCCAGTACTTC. Its protein is CASSPHAGTASKTQYF.